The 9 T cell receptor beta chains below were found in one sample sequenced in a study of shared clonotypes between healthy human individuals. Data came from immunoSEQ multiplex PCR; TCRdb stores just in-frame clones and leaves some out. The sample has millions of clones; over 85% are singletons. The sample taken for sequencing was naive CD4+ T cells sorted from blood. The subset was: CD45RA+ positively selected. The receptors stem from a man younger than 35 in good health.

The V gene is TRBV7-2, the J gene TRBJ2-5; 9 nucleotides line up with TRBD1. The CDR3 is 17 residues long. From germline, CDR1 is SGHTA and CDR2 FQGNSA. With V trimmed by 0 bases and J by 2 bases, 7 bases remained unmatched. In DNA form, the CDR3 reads TGTGCCAGCAGCTTAGCGGGACAGGGTTCCCCACAAGAGACCCAGTACTTC. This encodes CASSLAGQGSPQETQYF.

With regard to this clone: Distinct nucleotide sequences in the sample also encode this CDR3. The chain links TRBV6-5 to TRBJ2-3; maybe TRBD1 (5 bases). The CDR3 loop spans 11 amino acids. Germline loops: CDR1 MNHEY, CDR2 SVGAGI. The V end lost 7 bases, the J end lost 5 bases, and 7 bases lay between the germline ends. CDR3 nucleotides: TGTGCCAGCAATAGGGGAGATACGCAGTATTTT. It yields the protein CASNRGDTQYF.

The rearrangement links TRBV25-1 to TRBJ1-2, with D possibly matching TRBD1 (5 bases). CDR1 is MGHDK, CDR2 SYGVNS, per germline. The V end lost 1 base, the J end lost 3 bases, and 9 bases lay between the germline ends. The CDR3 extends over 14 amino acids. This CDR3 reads CASSEFARDYGYTF. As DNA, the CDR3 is TGTGCCAGCAGTGAATTCGCCAGGGACTATGGCTACACCTTC.

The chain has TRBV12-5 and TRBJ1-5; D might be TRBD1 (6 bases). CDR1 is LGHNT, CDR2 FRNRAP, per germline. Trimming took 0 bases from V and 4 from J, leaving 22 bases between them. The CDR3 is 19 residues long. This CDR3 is CASGLVVVGQLGGNQPQHF. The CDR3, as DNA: TGTGCTAGTGGTTTGGTAGTGGTGGGACAACTTGGGGGTAATCAGCCCCAGCATTTT.

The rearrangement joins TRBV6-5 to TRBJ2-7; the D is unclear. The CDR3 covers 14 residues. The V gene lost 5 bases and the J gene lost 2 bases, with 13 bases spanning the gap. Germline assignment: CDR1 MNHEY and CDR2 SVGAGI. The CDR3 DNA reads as TGTGCCAGCAGTCCCGGGCCAAGGCCCTACGAGCAGTACTTC. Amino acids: CASSPGPRPYEQYF.

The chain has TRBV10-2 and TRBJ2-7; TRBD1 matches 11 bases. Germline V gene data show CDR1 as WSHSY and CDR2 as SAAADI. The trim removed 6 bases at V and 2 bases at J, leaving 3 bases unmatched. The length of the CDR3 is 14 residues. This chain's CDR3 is CASRAGQGAYEQYF. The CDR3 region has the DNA TGCGCCAGCAGAGCGGGACAGGGGGCCTACGAGCAGTACTTC.

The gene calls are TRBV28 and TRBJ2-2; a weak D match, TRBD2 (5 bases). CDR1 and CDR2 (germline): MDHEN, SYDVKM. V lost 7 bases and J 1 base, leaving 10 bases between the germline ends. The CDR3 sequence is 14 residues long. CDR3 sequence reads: CASTKGRNTGELFF. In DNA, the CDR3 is TGTGCCAGCACGAAAGGGAGGAACACCGGGGAGCTGTTTTTT. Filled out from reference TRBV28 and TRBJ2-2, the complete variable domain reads DVKVTQSSRYLVKRTGEKVFLECVQDMDHENMFWYRQDPGLGLRLIYFSYDVKMKEKGDIPEGYSVSREKKERFSLILESASTNQTSMYLCASTKGRNTGELFFGEGSRLTVL.

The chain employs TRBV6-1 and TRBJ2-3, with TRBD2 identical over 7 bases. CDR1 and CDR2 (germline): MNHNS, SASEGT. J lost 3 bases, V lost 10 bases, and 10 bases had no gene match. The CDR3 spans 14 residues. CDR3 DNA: TGTGCCATCGCAGGGAGGGCAATTACAGATACGCAGTATTTT. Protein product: CAIAGRAITDTQYF.

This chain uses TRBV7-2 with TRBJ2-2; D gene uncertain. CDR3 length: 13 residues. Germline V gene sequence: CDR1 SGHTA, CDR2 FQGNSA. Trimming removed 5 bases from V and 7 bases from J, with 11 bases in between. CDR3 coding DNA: TGTGCCAGCAGCCCTGCCTGGGGCGGGGAGCTGTTTTTT. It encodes CASSPAWGGELFF.